The clone carrying this T cell receptor (beta chain) appeared a few times. Antigen specificity is unknown. This sample is part of a study of regulatory T cells in long-lasting Graves disease. Germline loops: CDR1 LGHDT, CDR2 YNNKEL (reference sequence). This CDR3 contains 14 residues. The junction had 2 bases not matched to a gene; V was cut back by 2 bases and J by 1 base. Researchers made TCR beta libraries by using iRepertoire HTBI primers and running Arm-PCR on CDR3 regions. TCRdb processed the multiplex PCR reads anew with MiXCR; each CDR3 protein has one entry. The data show about 620,000 distinct CDR3 sequences, under 20% seen once. Noted time point: newly diagnosed GD, antithyroid drugs for less than 3 months. The TCR library was made from RNA that had been extracted from PBMCs in TRIzol. In Xi'an, China, an endocrinology department was the source of patients. Regarding the study as a whole: Persistent disease preferred TRBV28, TRBJ1-2 and TRBJ2-5.

The sample was also linked to a second study, of T cells in Graves' hyperthyroidism and ophthalmopathy. That work states: TCR CDR3 underwent first-round RT-PCR with the HTBI primer set. The model foresaw ophthalmopathy a median roughly 6 months prior to onset.

The input for sequencing was peripheral blood mononuclear cells (PBMCs), taken at new diagnosis, from a patient treated with antithyroid drugs. This clonotype was sampled from a woman younger than 45 with Graves disease. The rearrangement uses TRBV3-1 and TRBJ2-7, with 7 bases aligning to TRBD2. The CDR3 bases are TGTGCCAGCAGCCAATGGGGGGGGTCCTACGAGCAGTACTTC. Its protein product is CASSQWGGSYEQYF.